This TCR beta chain was obtained from a study of blood T cell repertoires in COVID-19. On the study more broadly: Some COVID-19 samples were acute and others convalescent; all came from the United States, Italy and Spain.

Trimming left V 6 bases short and J 8 bases short, with 22 bases between. This CDR3 comprises 15 residues. The V gene's germline CDR1 is MNHEY and CDR2 SVGAGI. The authors' processing: Scientists estimated how many nucleated cells there were by amplifying reference gene primers. Sequencing was performed with immunoSEQ multiplex PCR; in TCRdb, only in-frame clones are kept and a portion is missing. The V and J calls and clone size come from that table; D and trimming were worked out from the DNA. Of more than 95,000 clones in the sample, approximately 80% were seen once. Sequencing input: peripheral blood. The TCR sequence derives from a man aged 65 to 85 with active or convalescent COVID-19. The gene calls are TRBV6-5 and TRBJ1-2, with D unclear. The CDR3 DNA follows: TGTGCCAGCAGACCCGCCGGGAATCGGGCGGGGGGCTACACCTTC. Translating gives CASRPAGNRAGGYTF.